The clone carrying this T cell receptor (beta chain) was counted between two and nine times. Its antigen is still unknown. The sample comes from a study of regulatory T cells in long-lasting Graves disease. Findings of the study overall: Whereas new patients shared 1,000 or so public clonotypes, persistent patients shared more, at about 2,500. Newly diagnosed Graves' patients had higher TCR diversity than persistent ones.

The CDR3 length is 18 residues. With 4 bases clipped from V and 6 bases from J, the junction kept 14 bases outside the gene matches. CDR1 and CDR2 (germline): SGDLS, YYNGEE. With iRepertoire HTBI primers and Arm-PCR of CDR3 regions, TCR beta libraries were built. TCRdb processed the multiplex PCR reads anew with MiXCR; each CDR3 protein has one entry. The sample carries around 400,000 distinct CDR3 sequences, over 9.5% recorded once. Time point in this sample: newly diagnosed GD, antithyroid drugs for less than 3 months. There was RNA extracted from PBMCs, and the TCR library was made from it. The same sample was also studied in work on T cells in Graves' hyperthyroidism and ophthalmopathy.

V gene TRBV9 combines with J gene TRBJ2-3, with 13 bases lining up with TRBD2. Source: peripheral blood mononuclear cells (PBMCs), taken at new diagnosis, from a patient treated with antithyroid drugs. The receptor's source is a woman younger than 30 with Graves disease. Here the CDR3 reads CASSPRTSGRRTSDTQYF. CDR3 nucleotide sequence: TGTGCCAGCAGCCCTCGGACTAGCGGGAGACGTACGTCTGATACGCAGTATTTT.